The text below deals with one T cell receptor beta chain. Between the trimmed V and J ends, which lost 3 bases and 4 bases, there was a span of 16 bases. Germline V gene sequence: CDR1 SGHTS, CDR2 YDEGEE. The CDR3 covers 15 residues. Profiling relied on immunoSEQ multiplex PCR, and the TCRdb table lists in-frame clones only, not all of them. The top ten hold 5.8% of the sample, which has 96,000 or so clones, less than 85% seen once. The sample comes from a study of OX40 agonist ivuxolimab in advanced cancers. The source was CD4+ or CD8+ T cells sorted from blood, collected in a trial of the OX40 agonist ivuxolimab. This chain uses TRBV5-8 with TRBJ1-1; perhaps TRBD1 as D (5 bases). The TCR was taken from an adult with an advanced solid tumor such as melanoma, head and neck, liver or kidney cancer. In nucleotides, the CDR3 is TGTGCCAGCAGCTGGGGGACTCAAAGGGGCACTGAAGCTTTCTTT. Translated: CASSWGTQRGTEAFF.